This T cell receptor beta chain was sequenced in a study of cytotoxic CD8 clonotypes in ibrutinib-treated CLL. The authors obtained around 1.8 micrograms of genomic DNA from cryopreserved PBMCs for TCR beta libraries. For this clone: Its antigen is not identified.

The planned depth of sequencing spanned 1 in 200,000 to 1 in 1 million T cells. Assay used: immunoSEQ multiplex PCR; TCRdb lists only in-frame clones, some missing. The table has roughly 180,000 clones, approximately 84% seen once; the top ten hold less than 6%. Overall study findings and caveats: Clonality grew at ibrutinib response; at progression, it decreased back toward baseline. At baseline, clonality was higher than in age-matched healthy donors and correlated with CD8+ counts.

The sample in question was PBMCs, obtained after 24 months of ibrutinib treatment. The TCR comes from a human donor with chronic lymphocytic leukemia.

DNA of the CDR3: TGTGCCAGCCGCCACCCGAGCTCCTACGAGCAGTACTTC. Protein product: CASRHPSSYEQYF. The chain uses TRBV28 and TRBJ2-7; no clear D. V was pared by 8 bases and J by 0 bases, with 11 bases between. The CDR3 runs to 13 residues. Germline V gene sequence: CDR1 MDHEN, CDR2 SYDVKM.